This T cell receptor (beta chain) was documented in a study of CDR3 diversity in severe acne. TCRdb analysed the PCR reads with MiXCR anew, one entry per CDR3 protein. In the table there are more than 80,000 distinct CDR3 sequences, 49% of which are singletons. This CDR3 has 14 amino acids. Trimming stripped 6 bases from V and 2 bases from J, with 11 bases between. Germline V gene sequence: CDR1 SNHLY, CDR2 FYNNEI. The chain uses TRBV2 and TRBJ1-5; tentative D call: TRBD1 (6 bases). Source material: blood. The TCR originated in a male donor with severe acne vulgaris. The CDR3 DNA reads TGTGCCAGCAGGCGGACAGATGGCAATCAGCCCCAGCATTTT. Encoded protein: CASRRTDGNQPQHF.